Included here is one T cell receptor (beta chain) sequence, with context. What it binds is unknown. This entry comes from a study of circulating and synovial CD4+ cells in juvenile arthritis. Profiling relied on immunoSEQ multiplex PCR, and the TCRdb table lists in-frame clones only, not all of them. The profile shows about 33,000 clones, about 95% of them singletons. Trimming at V came to 5 bases and at J to 3 bases, leaving 9 bases not matched to a gene. CDR1 SGHVS and CDR2 FQNEAQ come from the germline V gene. The CDR3 runs 15 residues. Whole-study findings and limits: Compared with bulk blood, circulating pathogenic-like lymphocytes shared substantially more CDR3 sequences with synovial T cells. Deeper sequencing increased measured overlap with synovial clonotypes. CPL versus bulk CD4 samples: T cell genome counts differed by at least an order of magnitude. Vbeta family usage analysis did not detect the pathogenic-like versus bulk difference.

This TCR came from a human donor with juvenile idiopathic arthritis. This chain joins TRBV7-8 and TRBJ2-7; TRBD1 matches 8 bases. Material for sequencing was CD4+ T cells from blood. For the CDR3, the DNA is TGTGCCAGCAGCCCGAGGACAGGGAAATTCTACGAGCAGTACTTC. Its protein product is CASSPRTGKFYEQYF.